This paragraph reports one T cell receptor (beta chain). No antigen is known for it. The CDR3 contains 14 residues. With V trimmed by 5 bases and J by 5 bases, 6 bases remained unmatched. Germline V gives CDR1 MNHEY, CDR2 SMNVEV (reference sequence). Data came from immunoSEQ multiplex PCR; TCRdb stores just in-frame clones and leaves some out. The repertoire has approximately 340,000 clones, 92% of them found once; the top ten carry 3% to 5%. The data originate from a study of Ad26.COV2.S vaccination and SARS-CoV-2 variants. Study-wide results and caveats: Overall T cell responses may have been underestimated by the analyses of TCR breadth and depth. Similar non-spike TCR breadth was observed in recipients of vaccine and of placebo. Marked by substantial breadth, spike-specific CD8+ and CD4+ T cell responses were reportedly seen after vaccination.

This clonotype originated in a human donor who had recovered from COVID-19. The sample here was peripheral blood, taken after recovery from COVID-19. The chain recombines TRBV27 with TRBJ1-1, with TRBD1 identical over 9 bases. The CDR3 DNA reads TGTGCCAGCAGTCACACAGGGGGCCAGACTGAAGCTTTCTTT. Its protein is CASSHTGGQTEAFF.